This entry features one T cell receptor (beta chain) sequence. Its target antigen remains unknown. Base-call qualities are not available, and no considerably larger clone is one nucleotide away. These data are taken from a study of early T cells in non-severe SARS-CoV-2 infection listed by TCRdb under 2021. Turning to the overall study: Bulk RNA from unsorted whole blood was used for TCR sequencing, so alpha and beta chains could not be paired.

This was a case-control study nested in a cohort of healthcare workers in London, UK, who had nasopharyngeal swab PCR tests and blood samples taken every week. Healthcare workers were enrolled in the week of the UK lockdown, from 23 to 31 March 2020, and were followed every week for up to roughly 16 weeks. The method was 5' RACE. The sequencer listed for this sample is NextSeq 500. Unique molecular identifiers were attached to individual cDNA molecules in the TCR library protocol so that sequencing error and PCR bias could be corrected. TCR alpha and beta chains were both sequenced, and the abundances of alpha and beta sequences in each sample were closely correlated with each other. On the authors' methods: V gene, J gene and CDR3 annotation of TCR sequences was performed with Decombinator V4. Expanded TCRs were defined as changing significantly between any two time points under a Poisson model with p below 0.0001. Abundances of TCRs were expressed as counts per million after normalisation to the total number of TCRs sequenced in each sample. VDJdb, accessed 1 November 2021, was searched for CMV, EBV and SARS-CoV-2 annotated TCRs, excluding TCRs annotated for multiple antigens. TCRdb itself trimmed the public reads at Q25 with fastp, ran MiXCR and retained productive beta chains. Identical CDR3 proteins give one entry, which carries the most common genes and DNA. The V and J calls were determined by TCRdb, not by the authors. Counted in this sample were about 77,000 distinct CDR3 sequences; about 12% of them appeared once. The ten biggest clones cover less than 20% of the sample.

The study at large found these results: Matching against VDJdb was skewed toward anti-spike CD8 responses, likely underestimated virus-specific expansions, and missed private and CD4 specificities.

The receptor was derived from an adult who was a healthcare worker with PCR-confirmed SARS-CoV-2 infection or an uninfected control (not recorded which). The donor label of this sample is uncertain. The input for sequencing was whole blood, taken at baseline.

DNA sequence: TGTGCCAGCAGTTTTGGTTCCCACAGACAGGGCCTCGGCGAGCAGTACTTC. This sequence encodes CASSFGSHRQGLGEQYF. The rearranged segments are TRBV12-3 or TRBV12-4 and TRBJ2-7; TRBD1 aligns with 7 central bases. The CDR3, cysteine through phenylalanine, is 17 amino acids long. Just the 51-base CDR3 DNA is kept, in frame starting at base 1. Relative to germline, V is missing 3 bases and J is missing 6 bases, with 17 bases of the junction outside any gene match.